The 18 T cell receptor beta chains below all came from one sample that was sequenced in a study of glioma-infiltrating T cells. Amplification of TCR alpha and beta CDR3 regions from RNA used iRepertoire nested multiplex PCR. TCRdb ran MiXCR on the multiplex PCR reads and lists one entry per CDR3 protein. The data contain some 11,000 distinct CDR3 sequences, approximately 26% of them seen just once; the ten biggest clones take up over 35%. Sequenced sample: glioma tissue, nonneoplastic brain tissue, or PBMCs (not recorded which). The receptor source for this set is a human donor with low-grade glioma or glioblastoma, undergoing nonglioma brain surgery, or in good health (not recorded which).

Details on this clonotype: The conserved final phenylalanine or tryptophan is absent from the CDR3, which likely points to a read error. The chain employs TRBV12-3 or TRBV12-4 and TRBJ1-1; D is unresolved. CDR3 length: 12 amino acids. This chain's CDR3 is CSSSLVLTEAFS. DNA for the CDR3: TGTTCCAGCAGCCTTGTACTCACTGAAGCTTTCTCC.

On this clonotype itself: A much larger clone lies a single base off, so this may be a read error. V and J are TRBV28 and TRBJ2-7, with TRBD2 as a possible D gene (6 bases). CDR3 length equals 15 residues. Germline CDR1 is MDHEN and CDR2 is SYDVKM. The ends were cut back, 3 bases at V and 0 bases at J, with 12 bases in the middle. The CDR3 sequence is CASSFSAGTSYEQYF. Written as DNA, the CDR3 is TGTGCCAGCAGTTTCTCTGCGGGAACCTCCTACGAGCAGTACTTC.

At least ten counts were recorded for this clonotype. The gene calls are TRBV4-1 and TRBJ1-2, with TRBD1 as a possible D gene (5 bases). Per germline, CDR1 MGHRA and CDR2 YSYEKL. The CDR3 contains 16 residues. V dropped 4 bases and J dropped 6 bases, with 21 bases sitting between them. This CDR3 is CASSLFAGTEMDGYTF. CDR3 DNA: TGCGCCAGCAGCCTGTTTGCCGGGACGGAGATGGATGGCTACACCTTC.

The chain combines TRBV10-3 with TRBJ2-3, with 9 nucleotides matching TRBD1. Germline CDR1 is ENHRY and CDR2 is SYGVKD. V lost 11 bases and J lost 2; bases outside the gene matches: 8. There are 14 residues in the CDR3. In DNA form, the CDR3 reads TGTGCCGCTCACCGGGACAGGGACACAGATACGCAGTATTTT. Translated: CAAHRDRDTDTQYF.

This clonotype is deemed medium-sized. The chain combines TRBV6-1 with TRBJ2-5; TRBD2 agrees at 11 bases. Germline loops: CDR1 MNHNS, CDR2 SASEGT. Unmatched junction bases numbered 6, after V lost 6 bases and J lost 3 bases. The CDR3 covers 15 residues. The CDR3 sequence is CASSKVAGGEETQYF. The DNA of the CDR3 is TGTGCCAGCAGCAAAGTAGCGGGAGGGGAAGAGACCCAGTACTTC.

V and J are TRBV2 and TRBJ1-3, with unresolved D. Germline CDR1 reads SNHLY; CDR2 reads FYNNEI. The CDR3 totals 14 residues. V lost 7 bases and J lost 3, with 13 bases in between. CDR3 region: CASTRPQVGNTIYF. CDR3 sequence (DNA): TGTGCCAGCACCAGGCCCCAAGTTGGAAACACCATATATTTT.

This clonotype qualifies as medium-sized. V gene TRBV19 combines with J gene TRBJ1-1; no clear D gene. The V end lost 4 bases, the J end lost 0 bases, and 6 bases lay between the germline ends. Germline values: CDR1 LNHDA, CDR2 SQIVND (reference sequence). The CDR3 is 13 amino acids. The CDR3 region has the DNA TGTGCCAGTAGTAGGCAGCTGAACACTGAAGCTTTCTTT. This gives the protein CASSRQLNTEAFF. Full variable domain (remainder filled in from reference TRBV19 and TRBJ1-1): DGGITQSPKYLFRKEGQNVTLSCEQNLNHDAMYWYRQDPGQGLRLIYYSQIVNDFQKGDIAEGYSVSREKKESFPLTVTSAQKNPTAFYLCASSRQLNTEAFFGQGTRLTVV.

This clonotype was seen at least ten times. The V and J genes are TRBV20-1 and TRBJ2-1; TRBD2 might be the D (5 bases). This CDR3 contains 13 residues. V gave up 0 bases and J gave up 9 bases, with 12 bases separating them. Germline V gene sequence: CDR1 DFQATT, CDR2 SNEGSKA (reference sequence). The CDR3 sequence: CSARDGLASEQFF. The CDR3 DNA is TGCAGTGCTAGAGATGGGCTAGCATCTGAGCAGTTCTTC.

The chain couples TRBV12-5 to TRBJ1-1; D perhaps matches TRBD1 (5 bases). Germline CDR1 is LGHNT and CDR2 is FRNRAP. The CDR3 length is 17 residues. V was pared by 2 bases and J by 3 bases, with 19 bases between. The CDR3 nucleotides are TGTGCTAGTGGTTTGTGGAGGGCAGGGTGGAGGGACACTGAAGCTTTCTTT. Its translation: CASGLWRAGWRDTEAFF.

V gene TRBV7-9 combines with J gene TRBJ2-1, with D perhaps TRBD2 (6 bases). This CDR3 contains 16 residues. Per germline, CDR1 SEHNR and CDR2 FQNEAQ (reference sequence). Trimming left V 1 base short and J 5 bases short, with 15 bases between. This CDR3 reads CASSLVIGSYHNEQFF. CDR3 nucleotide sequence: TGTGCCAGCAGCTTAGTTATCGGGAGTTACCACAATGAGCAGTTCTTC.

This clonotype was found a few times. This chain connects TRBV4-2 to TRBJ1-6; D perhaps matches TRBD1 (5 bases). V was trimmed by 0 bases and J by 6 bases, leaving 9 bases between them. CDR1 is LGHNA and CDR2 is YNFKEQ in the germline V gene. The CDR3 runs 15 residues. CDR3 region: CASSQEAGSNSPLHF. Written as DNA, the CDR3 is TGTGCCAGCAGCCAAGAAGCAGGGAGTAATTCACCCCTCCACTTT.

This clonotype was seen ten or more times. The CDR3 is CASSYMNTGELFF. CDR3 bases: TGTGCCAGCAGCTACATGAACACCGGGGAGCTGTTTTTT. This chain links TRBV5-4 with TRBJ2-2; D gene uncertain. V shed 3 bases and J shed 1 base, with 4 bases lying between them. The CDR3 sequence is 13 residues long. The germline V gene has CDR1 SGHNT and CDR2 YYREEE (reference sequence). The variable domain in full, completed from reference TRBV5-4 and TRBJ2-2, reads ETGVTQSPTHLIKTRGQQVTLRCSSQSGHNTVSWYQQALGQGPQFIFQYYREEENGRGNFPPRFSGLQFPNYSSELNVNALELDDSALYLCASSYMNTGELFFGEGSRLTVL.

This clonotype was recorded a few times. The rearrangement links TRBV2 to TRBJ2-3; D perhaps matches TRBD1 (6 bases). The V end lost 8 bases, the J end lost 4 bases, and 10 bases lay between the germline ends. Germline CDR1 reads SNHLY; CDR2 reads FYNNEI. The CDR3 runs 12 residues. CDR3 region: CASATGPDTQYF. Written as DNA, the CDR3 is TGTGCCAGCGCCACAGGGCCAGATACGCAGTATTTT.

The chain uses TRBV4-1 and TRBJ2-3, with 7 bases identical to TRBD1. V lost 4 bases and J lost 6; bases outside the gene matches: 7. Per germline, CDR1 MGHRA and CDR2 YSYEKL. The CDR3 spans 14 residues. The CDR3 DNA sequence: TGCGCCAGCAGCCTACGACAGGGCGAGGATACGCAGTATTTT. The encoded protein is CASSLRQGEDTQYF.

This clonotype was observed a few times. The rearrangement joins TRBV29-1 to TRBJ1-5, with D uncertain. There are 11 residues in the CDR3. Germline CDR1 reads SQVTM; CDR2 reads ANQGSEA. Trimming stripped 7 bases from V and 2 bases from J, with 6 bases between. CDR3 residues: CSAHGNQPQHF. The CDR3, as DNA: TGCAGCGCCCATGGCAATCAGCCCCAGCATTTT.

This clonotype rates as medium-sized (0.01 to 0.1%). V is TRBV28 and J is TRBJ1-2; maybe TRBD1 (5 bases). CDR1 MDHEN and CDR2 SYDVKM come from the germline V gene. CDR3 size: 13 residues. V was pared by 6 bases and J by 7 bases, with 15 bases between. CDR3 protein: CASRTTGRGGYTF. In DNA, the CDR3 is TGTGCCAGCAGAACCACCGGAAGGGGTGGCTACACCTTC.

This clonotype is classed as medium-sized (0.01 to 0.1%). This chain joins TRBV27 and TRBJ1-4; D not resolved. The CDR3 covers 14 residues. Trimming removed 2 bases at V and 7 bases at J, with 11 bases between. CDR1 and CDR2 (germline): MNHEY, SMNVEV (reference sequence). The CDR3 reads CASSLGQHGEKLFF. The CDR3 coding sequence is TGTGCCAGCAGTTTAGGTCAGCACGGTGAAAAACTGTTTTTT. Drawing the rest from reference TRBV27 and TRBJ1-4, the complete variable domain is EAQVTQNPRYLITVTGKKLTVTCSQNMNHEYMSWYRQDPGLGLRQIYYSMNVEVTDKGDVPEGYKVSRKEKRNFPLILESPSPNQTSLYFCASSLGQHGEKLFFGSGTQLSVL.

There are a few counts of this clonotype. V is TRBV7-9 and J is TRBJ2-7; D remains ambiguous. The V gene lost 11 bases and the J gene lost 1 base, with 9 bases spanning the gap. The CDR3 has 11 amino acids. Germline assignment: CDR1 SEHNR and CDR2 FQNEAQ (reference sequence). The CDR3 sequence: CAGTDSYEQYF. CDR3 bases: TGTGCCGGAACAGATTCCTACGAGCAGTACTTC.